These 5 T cell receptor beta chains came from one sample sequenced in a study of regulatory T cells in long-lasting Graves disease. Time point denoted: newly diagnosed GD, antithyroid drugs for less than 3 months. With RNA extracted from PBMCs as input, the TCR library was made. Arm-PCR with iRepertoire HTBI primers amplified the CDR3 regions for these TCR beta libraries. Via MiXCR, TCRdb re-called the multiplex PCR reads, giving one row per CDR3 protein. Of almost 450,000 distinct CDR3 sequences listed, approximately 16% were seen once; the top ten hold around 11%. Another study also made use of these data, one on T cells in Graves' hyperthyroidism and ophthalmopathy.

The sequencing here drew on peripheral blood mononuclear cells (PBMCs), taken at new diagnosis, from a patient treated with antithyroid drugs. These receptors were collected from a woman in her 30s with Graves disease.

This clonotype was detected many times. This chain connects TRBV20-1 to TRBJ2-7; a possible D gene is TRBD2 (6 bases). The CDR3 length is 15 residues. Germline V lookup: CDR1 DFQATT, CDR2 SNEGSKA (reference sequence). The V and J ends lost 5 bases and 0 bases respectively, with 17 bases between them. This CDR3 reads CSADYRDSLSYEQYF. Written as DNA, the CDR3 is TGCAGTGCTGATTACCGGGACTCCCTCTCCTACGAGCAGTACTTC.

This clonotype was observed at least ten times. The rearrangement links TRBV5-1 to TRBJ2-1, with D perhaps matching TRBD1 (5 bases). The ends were cut back, 2 bases at V and 5 bases at J, with 20 bases in the middle. The CDR3 has 17 residues. Germline CDR1 and CDR2: SGHRS and YFSETQ. CDR3 region: CASSLKVLADRNNEQFF. CDR3 sequence (DNA): TGCGCCAGCAGCTTAAAGGTTCTGGCAGACAGAAACAATGAGCAGTTCTTC.

This clonotype was observed many times. This chain connects TRBV18 to TRBJ1-5; D gene uncertain. The CDR3 extends over 16 amino acids. Between the trimmed V and J ends, which lost 2 bases and 5 bases, there was a span of 16 bases. Germline CDR1 is KGHSH and CDR2 is LQKENI. The CDR3, as DNA: TGTGCCAGCTCACCAACCTTTACACGGGTGGATCAGCCCCAGCATTTT. Amino acid sequence: CASSPTFTRVDQPQHF.

This clonotype was seen repeatedly, ten times or more. CDR3 in amino acids: CASSLFGTGGFTEAFF. The CDR3 DNA sequence: TGTGCCAGCAGCTTATTCGGGACAGGGGGTTTCACTGAAGCTTTCTTT. The rearrangement links TRBV7-2 to TRBJ1-1; 11 bases align to TRBD1. Germline values: CDR1 SGHTA, CDR2 FQGNSA. The CDR3 length is 16 residues. J gave up 4 bases and V 2 bases, and 6 bases lay outside the gene matches.

As to this clonotype: A read error may explain this, as a much larger clone is one base away. The chain has TRBV18 and TRBJ2-1; D is possibly TRBD2 (6 bases). V was pared by 4 bases and J by 10 bases, with 17 bases between. The V gene's germline CDR1 is KGHSH and CDR2 LQKENI. This CDR3 has 14 residues. The CDR3 spells CASSLQSSAGEQFF. Here the CDR3 DNA reads TGTGCCAGCTCACTTCAATCTAGCGCGGGGGAGCAGTTCTTC.